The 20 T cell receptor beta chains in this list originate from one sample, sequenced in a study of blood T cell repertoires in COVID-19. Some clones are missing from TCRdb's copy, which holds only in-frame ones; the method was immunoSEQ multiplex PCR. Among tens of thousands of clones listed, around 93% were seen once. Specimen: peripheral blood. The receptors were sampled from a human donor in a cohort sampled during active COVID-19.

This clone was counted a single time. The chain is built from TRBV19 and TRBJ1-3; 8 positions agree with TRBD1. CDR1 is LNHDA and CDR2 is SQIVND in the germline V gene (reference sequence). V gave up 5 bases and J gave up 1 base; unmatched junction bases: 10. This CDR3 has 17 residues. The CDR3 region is CASSWPGQGQSGNTIYF. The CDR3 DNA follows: TGTGCCAGTAGTTGGCCTGGACAGGGTCAATCTGGAAACACCATATATTTT.

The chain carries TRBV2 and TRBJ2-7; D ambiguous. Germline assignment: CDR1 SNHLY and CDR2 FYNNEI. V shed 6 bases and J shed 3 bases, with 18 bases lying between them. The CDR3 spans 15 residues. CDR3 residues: CASRETPNSNYEQYF. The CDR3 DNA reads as TGTGCCAGCAGGGAGACTCCGAACTCCAACTACGAGCAGTACTTC.

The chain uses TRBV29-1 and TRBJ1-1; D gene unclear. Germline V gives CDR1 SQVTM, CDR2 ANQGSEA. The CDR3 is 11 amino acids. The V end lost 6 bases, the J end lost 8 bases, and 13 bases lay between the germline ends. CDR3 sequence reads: CSVVNTEEAFF. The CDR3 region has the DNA TGCAGCGTGGTTAACACAGAGGAAGCTTTCTTT.

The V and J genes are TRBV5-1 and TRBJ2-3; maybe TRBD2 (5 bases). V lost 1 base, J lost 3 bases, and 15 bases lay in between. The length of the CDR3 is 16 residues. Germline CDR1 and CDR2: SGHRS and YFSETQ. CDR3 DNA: TGCGCCAGCAGCTTGTCCGAGACACGGGGAACAGATACGCAGTATTTT. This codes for CASSLSETRGTDTQYF. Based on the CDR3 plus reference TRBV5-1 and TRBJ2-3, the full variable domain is KAGVTQTPRYLIKTRGQQVTLSCSPISGHRSVSWYQQTPGQGLQFLFEYFSETQRNKGNFPGRFSGRQFSNSRSEMNVSTLELGDSALYLCASSLSETRGTDTQYFGPGTRLTVL.

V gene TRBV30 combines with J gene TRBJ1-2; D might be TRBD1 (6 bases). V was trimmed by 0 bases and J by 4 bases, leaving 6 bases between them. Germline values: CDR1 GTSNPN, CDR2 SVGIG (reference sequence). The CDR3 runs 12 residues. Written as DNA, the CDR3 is TGTGCCTGGAGTGTACAGGGCTATGGCTACACCTTC. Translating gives CAWSVQGYGYTF. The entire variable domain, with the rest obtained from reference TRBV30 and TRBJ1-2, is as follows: SQTIHQWPATLVQPVGSPLSLECTVEGTSNPNLYWYRQAAGRGLQLLFYSVGIGQISSEVPQNLSASRPQDRQFILSSKKLLLSDSGFYLCAWSVQGYGYTFGSGTRLTVV.

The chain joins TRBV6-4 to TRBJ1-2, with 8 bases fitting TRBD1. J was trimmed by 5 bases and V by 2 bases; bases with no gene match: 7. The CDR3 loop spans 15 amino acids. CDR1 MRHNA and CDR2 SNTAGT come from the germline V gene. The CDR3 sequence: CASSDEGTGFYGYTF. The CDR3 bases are TGTGCCAGCAGTGACGAGGGGACAGGTTTTTATGGCTACACCTTC.

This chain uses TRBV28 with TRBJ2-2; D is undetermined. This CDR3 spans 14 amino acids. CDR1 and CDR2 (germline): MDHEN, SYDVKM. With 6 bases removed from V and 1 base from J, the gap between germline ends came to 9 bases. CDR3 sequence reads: CASSPVLNTGELFF. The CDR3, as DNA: TGTGCCAGCAGCCCCGTCTTGAACACCGGGGAGCTGTTTTTT.

The CDR3 coding sequence is TGTGCCAGCAGCCAAGACAAGCTCCACGAGCAGTACTTC. Translation gives CASSQDKLHEQYF. The V call is TRBV3-1 (or the pseudogene TRBV3-2), the J call TRBJ2-7; D is ambiguous. CDR3 length: 13 amino acids. From germline, CDR1 is LGHDT and CDR2 YNNKEL (reference sequence). V shed 0 bases and J shed 5 bases, with 8 bases lying between them.

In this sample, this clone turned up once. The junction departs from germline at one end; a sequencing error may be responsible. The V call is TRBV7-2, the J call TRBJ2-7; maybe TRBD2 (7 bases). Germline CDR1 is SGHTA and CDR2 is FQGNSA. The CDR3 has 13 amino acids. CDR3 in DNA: TGTGCCAGCAGCTTAGGGGGAGGGGGGGCCCCTGGCTTC. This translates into CASSLGGGGAPGF.

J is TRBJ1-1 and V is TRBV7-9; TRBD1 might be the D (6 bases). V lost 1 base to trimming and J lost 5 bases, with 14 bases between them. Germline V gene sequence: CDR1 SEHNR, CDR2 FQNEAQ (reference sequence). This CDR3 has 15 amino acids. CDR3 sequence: CASSLGWGLRTEAFF. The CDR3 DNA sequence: TGTGCCAGCAGCTTAGGGTGGGGGCTACGAACTGAAGCTTTCTTT.

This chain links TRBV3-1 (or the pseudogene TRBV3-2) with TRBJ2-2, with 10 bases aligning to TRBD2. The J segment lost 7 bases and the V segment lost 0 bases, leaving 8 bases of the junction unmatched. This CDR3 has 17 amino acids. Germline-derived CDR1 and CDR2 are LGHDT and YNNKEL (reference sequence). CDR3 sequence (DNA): TGTGCCAGCAGCCAAGATTTTCTAGCGGGAGTGGGCGGGGAGCTGTTTTTT. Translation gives CASSQDFLAGVGGELFF.

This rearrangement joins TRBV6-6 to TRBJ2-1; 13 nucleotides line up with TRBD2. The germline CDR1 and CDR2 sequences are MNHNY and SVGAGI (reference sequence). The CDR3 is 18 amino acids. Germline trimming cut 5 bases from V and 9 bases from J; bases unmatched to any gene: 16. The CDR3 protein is CASSRTSGSGFVGGEQFF. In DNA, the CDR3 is TGTGCCAGCAGTCGGACTAGCGGGAGCGGATTTGTTGGAGGTGAGCAGTTCTTC.

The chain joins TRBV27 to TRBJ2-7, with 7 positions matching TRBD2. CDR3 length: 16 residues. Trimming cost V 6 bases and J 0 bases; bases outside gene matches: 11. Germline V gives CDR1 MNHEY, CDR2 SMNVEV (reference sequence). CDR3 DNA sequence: TGTGCCAGCAGCAATCGTAGGCTAGCGGCCTCCTACGAGCAGTACTTC. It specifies CASSNRRLAASYEQYF.

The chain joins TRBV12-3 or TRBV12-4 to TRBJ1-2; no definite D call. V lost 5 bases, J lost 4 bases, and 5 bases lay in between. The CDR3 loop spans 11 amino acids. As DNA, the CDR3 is TGTGCCAGCAGTCCTCCCTATGGCTACACCTTC. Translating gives CASSPPYGYTF.

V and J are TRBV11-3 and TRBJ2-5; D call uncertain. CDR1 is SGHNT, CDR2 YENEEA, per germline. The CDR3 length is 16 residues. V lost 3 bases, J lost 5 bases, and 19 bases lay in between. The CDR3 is CASSFLSAGGSETQYF. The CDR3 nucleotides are TGTGCCAGCAGCTTCCTCTCCGCAGGTGGTTCGGAGACCCAGTACTTC.

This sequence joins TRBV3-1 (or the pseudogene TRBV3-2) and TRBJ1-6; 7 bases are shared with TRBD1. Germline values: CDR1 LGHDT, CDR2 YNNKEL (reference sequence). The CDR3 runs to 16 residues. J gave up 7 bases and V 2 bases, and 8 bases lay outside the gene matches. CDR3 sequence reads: CASSQPNGRGNSPLHF. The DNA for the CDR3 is TGTGCCAGCAGCCAACCAAACGGCAGGGGGAATTCACCCCTCCACTTT.

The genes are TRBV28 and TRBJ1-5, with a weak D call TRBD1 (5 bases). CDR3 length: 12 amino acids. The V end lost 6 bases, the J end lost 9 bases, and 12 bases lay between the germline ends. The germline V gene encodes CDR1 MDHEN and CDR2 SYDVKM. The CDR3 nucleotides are TGTGCCAGCAGGGGAGGGGTTACGCCCCAGCATTTT. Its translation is CASRGGVTPQHF.

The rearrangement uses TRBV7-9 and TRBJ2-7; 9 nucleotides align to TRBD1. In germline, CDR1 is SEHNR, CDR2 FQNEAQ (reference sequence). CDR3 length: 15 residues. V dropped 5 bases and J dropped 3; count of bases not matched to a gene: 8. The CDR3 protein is CASSHSWDRDYEQYF. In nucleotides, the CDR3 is TGTGCCAGCAGCCACTCGTGGGACAGGGACTACGAGCAGTACTTC.

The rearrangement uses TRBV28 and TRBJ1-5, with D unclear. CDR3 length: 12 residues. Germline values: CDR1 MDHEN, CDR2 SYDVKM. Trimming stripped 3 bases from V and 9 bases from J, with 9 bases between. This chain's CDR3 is CASSFRSPPQHF. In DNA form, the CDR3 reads TGTGCCAGCAGTTTTAGAAGTCCGCCCCAGCATTTT.

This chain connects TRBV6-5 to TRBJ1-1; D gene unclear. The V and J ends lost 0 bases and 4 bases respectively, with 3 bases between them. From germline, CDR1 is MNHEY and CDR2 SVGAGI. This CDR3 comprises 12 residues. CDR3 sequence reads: CASSYSSTEAFF. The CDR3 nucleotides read TGTGCCAGCAGTTACTCGAGCACTGAAGCTTTCTTT.